The clone carrying this TCR beta chain has just one count. Its matching antigen is unknown. This record comes from a study of neoadjuvant nivolumab and ipilimumab in lung cancer. Study outcomes and limitations: Compared with tumor-adjacent uninvolved lung, resected tumors showed greater richness and clonality.

Produced via immunoSEQ multiplex PCR; TCRdb's table is partial and in-frame only. Altogether roughly 20,000 clones are present, about 89% being singletons, with the ten largest covering less than 2.5%. The material was peripheral blood, obtained before neoadjuvant nivolumab, alone or with ipilimumab. The sequence derives from an adult with non-small cell lung cancer.

In nucleotides, the CDR3 is TGTGCCAGCAGCTTAGAACAGCTTTCCTACGAGCAGTACTTC. Its protein is CASSLEQLSYEQYF. The chain combines TRBV7-6 with TRBJ2-7; the D is unclear. Germline loops: CDR1 SGHVS, CDR2 FNYEAQ. The V end was cut by 1 base, the J end by 1 base, with 8 bases between. The CDR3 covers 14 residues. Filled out from reference TRBV7-6 and TRBJ2-7, the complete variable domain reads GAGVSQSPRYKVTKRGQDVALRCDPISGHVSLYWYRQALGQGPEFLTYFNYEAQQDKSGLPNDRFSAERPEGSISTLTIQRTEQRDSAMYRCASSLEQLSYEQYFGPGTRLTVT.